This is a list of T cell receptor beta chains from one sample in a study of PD-1 blockade in classical Hodgkin lymphoma. Method: immunoSEQ multiplex PCR; TCRdb's copy keeps in-frame clones and lacks some. The sample lists some 96,000 clones, about 92% occurring once. The source material was peripheral blood mononuclear cells (PBMCs), sampled before the fourth cycle of nivolumab. Receptors were obtained from a human donor with classical Hodgkin lymphoma. Both conserved end residues are part of each CDR3. D genes are given only for firm matches. Rows give clone size only sometimes, using once, few, many, or a class for an expanded clone.

V	size	J	D	DNA	CDR3
TRBV27	-	TRBJ2-5	-	TGTGCCAGCATGGTCGGGAGTGGGGAGACCCAGTACTTC	CASMVGSGETQYF
TRBV19	-	TRBJ2-7	TRBD1	TGTGCCAGTAGTTCCCGGGACAGGGGGCTCGGTGAGCAGTACTTC	CASSSRDRGLGEQYF
TRBV14	few	TRBJ2-7	-	TGTGCCAGCAGCCAAGGAAGGGCGTCCTACGAGCAGTACTTC	CASSQGRASYEQYF
TRBV19	-	TRBJ2-1	TRBD2	TGTGCCAGTAGTACTAGCGGGAGGGCCACGTATACCAATGAGCAGTTCTTC	CASSTSGRATYTNEQFF
TRBV30	-	TRBJ1-5	TRBD1	TGTGCCTGTGGACAGGTACAGCAGCCCCAGCATTTT	CACGQVQQPQHF
TRBV2	once	TRBJ2-7	TRBD1	TGTGCCAGCAGCGGTAGGGACAGGAGCTCCTACGAGCAGTACTTC	CASSGRDRSSYEQYF
TRBV9	-	TRBJ2-3	-	TGTGCCAGCAGTCTAGCCGGGGGCTGGGGAGATACGCAGTATTTT	CASSLAGGWGDTQYF
TRBV9	-	TRBJ1-2	-	TGTGCCAGCAGCGGTCGACAGAGGGTTGGCTACACCTTC	CASSGRQRVGYTF
TRBV14	-	TRBJ1-1	-	TGTGCCAGCAGCCAAGAGGCACTGGGAGGGCGGCTAGCTTTCTTT	CASSQEALGGRLAFF
TRBV5-1	once	TRBJ2-7	TRBD2	TGCGCCAGCAGCTTGAGAGCGGGGGGACACTACGAGCAGTACTTC	CASSLRAGGHYEQYF
TRBV6-5	-	TRBJ2-1	-	TGTGCCAGCAGTTACCCCGGGACCGCTTCCAATGAGCAGTTCTTC	CASSYPGTASNEQFF
TRBV19	-	TRBJ1-2	-	TGTGCCAGTTCAGACAGGTCCTCCTATGGCTACACCTTC	CASSDRSSYGYTF
TRBV5-1	-	TRBJ2-2	TRBD2	TGCGCCAGCAGCCGCGATCCTAGCGGGAGTACGGGCGGGGAGCTGTTTTTT	CASSRDPSGSTGGELFF
TRBV10-1	-	TRBJ2-5	-	TGCGCCAGCAGTGGGACTAACCCTCGGGAGACCCAGTACTTC	CASSGTNPRETQYF
TRBV18	-	TRBJ2-1	-	TGTGCCAGCTCACCACGAACAGGAGAGAATGAGCAGTTCTTC	CASSPRTGENEQFF
TRBV7-6	-	TRBJ1-4	TRBD1	TGTGCCAGCAGCCGGACAGGGGGTAATGAAAAACTGTTTTTT	CASSRTGGNEKLFF
TRBV5-1	-	TRBJ2-3	-	TGCGCCAGCAAATGGAGGGGGAGTAGCACAGATACGCAGTATTTT	CASKWRGSSTDTQYF
TRBV30	-	TRBJ2-7	-	TGTGCCTGGAGTGTATTACTTCCCTACGAGCAGTACTTC	CAWSVLLPYEQYF
TRBV27	once	TRBJ2-1	-	TGTGCCAGCAGTTCCGCTAGGCGGGGGCAGTTCTTC	CASSSARRGQFF
TRBV20-1	-	TRBJ2-1	-	TGCAGTGCTAGAGACCTCGATGAGCAGTTCTTC	CSARDLDEQFF
TRBV5-1	-	TRBJ1-1	-	TGCGCCAGCGGCCGGGCGATGAACACTGAAGCTTTCTTT	CASGRAMNTEAFF
TRBV29-1	-	TRBJ1-2	-	TGCAGCGATGTAACAGGGCATGGCTACACCTTC	CSDVTGHGYTF
TRBV29-1	-	TRBJ1-2	-	TGCAGCGTCGAGGAGGGTGCCCACTTTGGGGGTGGCTATGGCTACACCTTC	CSVEEGAHFGGGYGYTF
TRBV30	-	TRBJ1-2	-	TGTGCCTGGAGCGACTATGGGGACGGCTACACCTTC	CAWSDYGDGYTF
TRBV7-8	-	TRBJ2-4	-	TGTGCCAGCAGCTTGGTTCGTTTCTTAAACATTCAGTACTTC	CASSLVRFLNIQYF
TRBV4-1	-	TRBJ1-5	TRBD1	TGCGCCAGCAGCCCATTAGGACAGGGAAATCAACCCCAGCATTTT	CASSPLGQGNQPQHF
TRBV19	-	TRBJ2-1	TRBD1	TGTGCCAGCTCCCTGCCGGGACAGGGGCGGGATGAGCAGTTCTTC	CASSLPGQGRDEQFF
TRBV7-9	once	TRBJ2-7	TRBD1	TGTGCCAGCAGCTTATTAGGTCCAACAGGGGTTTACTCCTACGAGCAGTACTTC	CASSLLGPTGVYSYEQYF
TRBV5-6	-	TRBJ1-1	-	TGTGCCAGCAGCTTGGGGCGTTTGAACACTGAAGCTTTCTTT	CASSLGRLNTEAFF
TRBV29-1	-	TRBJ2-1	-	TGCAGCGTTGAAGATCGAGGAGGGCCAGTCTTC	CSVEDRGGPVF
TRBV30	-	TRBJ1-3	TRBD1	TGTGCCTGGACTACAGGGGGAACTGGAAACACCATATATTTT	CAWTTGGTGNTIYF
TRBV14	once	TRBJ2-7	-	TGTGCCAGCAGCTCTTACTACGAGCAGTACTTC	CASSSYYEQYF
TRBV28	-	TRBJ1-2	TRBD1	TGTGCCAGCGGCGTCCCTACAGGGGGGAAGAGGGGCTACACCTTC	CASGVPTGGKRGYTF
TRBV29-1	-	TRBJ2-5	TRBD2	TGCAGCGTTGACACGGGGGGGCGGGAGACCCAGTACTTC	CSVDTGGRETQYF
TRBV5-4	-	TRBJ2-7	-	TGTGCCAGCAGCCTGGAGGGTCCTAGGGGCCTCTACGAGCAGTACTTC	CASSLEGPRGLYEQYF
TRBV6-5	-	TRBJ1-2	-	TGTGCCAGCAGTTACGGAACAACTAACTATGGCTACACCTTC	CASSYGTTNYGYTF
TRBV15	-	TRBJ2-7	-	TGTGCCACCAGCAGAGAATTCTACGAGCAGTACTTC	CATSREFYEQYF
TRBV7-2	-	TRBJ2-7	-	TGTGCCAGCAGACGAAAGGGGACATTCCCGACTGAGCAGTACTTC	CASRRKGTFPTEQYF
TRBV30	-	TRBJ1-1	-	TGTGCCTCATACAGGGTAATACTTCGGTGGGTCTCCGAAGCTTTCTTT	CASYRVILRWVSEAFF
TRBV28	-	TRBJ2-1	TRBD2	TGTGTCTCCACGCTAGCGGGAGGGCCAGGATACGAGCAGTTCTTC	CVSTLAGGPGYEQFF
TRBV2	-	TRBJ2-3	TRBD2	TGTGCCAGCAGTGGGGTAGGACTAGCGGCCACAGATACGCAGTATTTT	CASSGVGLAATDTQYF
TRBV6-1	-	TRBJ2-5	-	TGTGCCAGCGTTCGGGCAGGGGTACAAGAGACCCAGTACTTC	CASVRAGVQETQYF
TRBV27	-	TRBJ1-1	-	TGTGCCAGCAGCCCCGGATGGAACACTGAAGCTTTCTTT	CASSPGWNTEAFF
TRBV5-4	-	TRBJ2-1	TRBD2	TGTGCCAGCAGCGCAGGGACTAGCGGGGTGTACAATGAGCAGTTCTTC	CASSAGTSGVYNEQFF
TRBV2	-	TRBJ1-2	-	TGTGCCAGCACCAGGGGATATTTAAATTGGTCTGGCTACACCTTC	CASTRGYLNWSGYTF
TRBV19	-	TRBJ2-5	-	TGTGCCAGTAGTATCGCTAGAGGGACGCAAGAGACCCAGTACTTC	CASSIARGTQETQYF
TRBV5-4	-	TRBJ2-1	TRBD2	TGTGCCAGCAGCTTGGCCTTGGGGACTAGGGTCCCTAGCGAGCAGTTCTTC	CASSLALGTRVPSEQFF
TRBV5-1	-	TRBJ2-7	TRBD1	TGCGCCAGCAGCTCGTACCAAAACAGGGGGTCGAACGAGCAGTACTTC	CASSSYQNRGSNEQYF